This paragraph reports one TCR beta chain. The V end lost 2 bases, the J end lost 2 bases, and 19 bases lay between the germline ends. The CDR3 has 17 residues. Per the germline V gene, CDR1 is KGHSH and CDR2 is LQKENI. The CD4+ fraction was divided into a CD45RA+ naive subset and a CD45RA-negative memory subset. DNA at about 190 ng, roughly 30,000 T cell genomes, went into sorted-subset replicate PCRs. In the original workflow: From ImmunoSEQ came sequences covering only the junction and carrying no quality scores, so filtering differed. Sequencing was performed with immunoSEQ multiplex PCR; in TCRdb, only in-frame clones are kept and a portion is missing. From that table come the V and J calls and clone size; the DNA was used to work out D and trimming. Of roughly 2.5 million clones listed, approximately 90% were seen once; the top ten hold around 0.14%. This specimen belongs to a study of shared clonotypes between healthy human individuals. Study-level information: CD8 memory received one plate per donor, CD8 naive two, CD4 memory three and CD4 naive three.

The sample taken for sequencing was naive CD4+ T cells sorted from blood. The subset: CD45RA+ positively selected. The chain joins TRBV18 to TRBJ2-7, with a weak D call TRBD1 (5 bases). The clonotype was recovered from a man aged 18 to 29 in good health. CDR3 region: CASSPMWTPKVTYEQYF. Written as DNA, the CDR3 is TGTGCCAGCTCACCAATGTGGACACCGAAGGTTACCTACGAGCAGTACTTC.